The entry below gives a single TCR beta chain sequence along with its context. Cryopreserved PBMC numbered about 1-10 million per sample before DNA extraction. An immunoSEQ assay, version v3.0, was performed at survey level. Here immunoSEQ multiplex PCR was the method, and the copy in TCRdb shows in-frame clones only, minus some. The sample records about 43,000 clones, roughly nine tenths being singletons. This sample stems from a study of long-term antiretroviral therapy in people with HIV. The V gene's germline CDR1 is MNHNY and CDR2 SVGAGI (reference sequence). With 6 bases removed from V and 10 bases from J, the gap between germline ends came to 19 bases. CDR3 length: 15 residues.

Sequenced material: unsorted PBMCs, taken 0.1 years before starting antiretroviral therapy. The chain couples TRBV6-6 to TRBJ1-6; D is possibly TRBD1 (5 bases). The source of this sequence is a woman in her forties or fifties with HIV. The CDR3 DNA is TGTGCCAGCAGCGACGGGGGGAAGATTCGGTCACCCCTCCACTTT. The encoded protein is CASSDGGKIRSPLHF.